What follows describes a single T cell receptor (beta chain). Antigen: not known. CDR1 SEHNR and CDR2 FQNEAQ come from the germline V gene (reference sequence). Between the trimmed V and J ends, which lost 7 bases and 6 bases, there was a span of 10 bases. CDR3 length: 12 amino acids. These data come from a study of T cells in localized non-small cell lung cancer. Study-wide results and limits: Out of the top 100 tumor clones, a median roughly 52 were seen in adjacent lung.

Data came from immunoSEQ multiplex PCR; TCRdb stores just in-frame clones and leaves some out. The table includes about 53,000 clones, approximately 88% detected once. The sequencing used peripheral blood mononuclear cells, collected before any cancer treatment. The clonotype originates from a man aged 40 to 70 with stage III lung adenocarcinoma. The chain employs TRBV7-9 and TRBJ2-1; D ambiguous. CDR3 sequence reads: CASNRQSNEQFF. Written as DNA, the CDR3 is TGTGCCAGCAACCGACAAAGCAATGAGCAGTTCTTC.